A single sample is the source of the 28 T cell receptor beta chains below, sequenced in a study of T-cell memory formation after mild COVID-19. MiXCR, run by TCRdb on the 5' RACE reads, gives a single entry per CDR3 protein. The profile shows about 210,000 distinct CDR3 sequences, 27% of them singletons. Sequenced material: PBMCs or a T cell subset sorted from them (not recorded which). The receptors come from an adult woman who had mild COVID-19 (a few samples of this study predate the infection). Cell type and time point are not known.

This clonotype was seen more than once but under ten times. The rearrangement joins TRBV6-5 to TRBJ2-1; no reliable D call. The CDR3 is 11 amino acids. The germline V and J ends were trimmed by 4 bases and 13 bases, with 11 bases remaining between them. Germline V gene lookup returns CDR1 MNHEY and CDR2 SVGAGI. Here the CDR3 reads CASSFTDRQFF. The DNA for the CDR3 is TGTGCCAGCAGTTTTACAGACCGTCAGTTCTTC.

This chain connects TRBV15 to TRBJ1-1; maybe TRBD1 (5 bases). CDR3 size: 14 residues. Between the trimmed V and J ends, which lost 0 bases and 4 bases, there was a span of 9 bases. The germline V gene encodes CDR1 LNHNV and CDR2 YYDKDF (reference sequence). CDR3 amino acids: CATSRDLGVTEAFF. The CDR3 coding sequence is TGTGCCACCAGCAGAGATCTAGGGGTCACTGAAGCTTTCTTT.

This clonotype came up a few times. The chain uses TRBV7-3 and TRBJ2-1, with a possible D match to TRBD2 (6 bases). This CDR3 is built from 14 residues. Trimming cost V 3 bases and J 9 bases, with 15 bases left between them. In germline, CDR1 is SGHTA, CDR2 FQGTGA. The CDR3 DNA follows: TGTGCCAGCAGCTTGGATGGGGGGTATGGTGAGCAGTTCTTC. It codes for CASSLDGGYGEQFF.

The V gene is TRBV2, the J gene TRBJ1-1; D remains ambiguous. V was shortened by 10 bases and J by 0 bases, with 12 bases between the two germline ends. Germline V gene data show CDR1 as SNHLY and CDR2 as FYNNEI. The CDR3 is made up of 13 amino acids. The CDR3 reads CATRTEMNTEAFF. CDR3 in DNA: TGTGCCACCAGAACAGAGATGAACACTGAAGCTTTCTTT. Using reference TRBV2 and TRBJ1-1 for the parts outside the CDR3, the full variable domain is EPEVTQTPSHQVTQMGQEVILRCVPISNHLYFYWYRQILGQKVEFLVSFYNNEISEKSEIFDDQFSVERPDGSNFTLKIRSTKLEDSAMYFCATRTEMNTEAFFGQGTRLTVV.

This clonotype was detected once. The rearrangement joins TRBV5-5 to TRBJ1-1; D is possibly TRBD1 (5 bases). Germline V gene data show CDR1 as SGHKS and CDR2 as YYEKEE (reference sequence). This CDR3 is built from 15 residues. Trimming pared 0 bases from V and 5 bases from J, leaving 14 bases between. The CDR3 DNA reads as TGTGCCAGCAGCTTGGTTCCCGAGGGGCGAACTGAAGCTTTCTTT. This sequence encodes CASSLVPEGRTEAFF.

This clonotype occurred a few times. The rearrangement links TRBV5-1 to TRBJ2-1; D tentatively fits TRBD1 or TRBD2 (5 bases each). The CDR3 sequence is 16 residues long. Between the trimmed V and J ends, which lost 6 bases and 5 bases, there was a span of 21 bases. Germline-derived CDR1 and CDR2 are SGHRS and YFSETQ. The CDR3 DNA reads TGCGCCAGCACTTACTCAACCGGGACCAATCACAATGAGCAGTTCTTC. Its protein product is CASTYSTGTNHNEQFF.

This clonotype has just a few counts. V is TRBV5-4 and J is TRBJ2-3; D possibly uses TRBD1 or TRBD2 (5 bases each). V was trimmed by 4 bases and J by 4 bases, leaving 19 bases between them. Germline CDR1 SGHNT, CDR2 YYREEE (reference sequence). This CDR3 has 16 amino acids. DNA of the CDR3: TGTGCCAGCAGCAGGGTCGGGACCACCGTCCCAGATACGCAGTATTTT. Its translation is CASSRVGTTVPDTQYF.

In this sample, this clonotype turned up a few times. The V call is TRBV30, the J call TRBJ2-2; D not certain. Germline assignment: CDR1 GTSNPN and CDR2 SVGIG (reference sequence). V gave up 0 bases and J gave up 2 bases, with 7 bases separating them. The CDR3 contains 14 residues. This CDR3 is CAWSVSSNTGELFF. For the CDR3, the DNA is TGTGCCTGGAGTGTATCCAGTAACACCGGGGAGCTGTTTTTT.

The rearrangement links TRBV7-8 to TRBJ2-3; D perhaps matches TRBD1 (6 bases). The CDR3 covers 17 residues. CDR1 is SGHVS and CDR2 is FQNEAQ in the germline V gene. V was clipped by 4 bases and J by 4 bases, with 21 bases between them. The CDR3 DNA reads TGTGCCAGCAGCTCCCCCCGGTCAGGGGATGGCGCAGATACGCAGTATTTT. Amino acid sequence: CASSSPRSGDGADTQYF. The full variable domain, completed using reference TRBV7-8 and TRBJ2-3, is GAGVSQSPRYKVAKRGQDVALRCDPISGHVSLFWYQQALGQGPEFLTYFQNEAQLDKSGLPSDRFFAERPEGSVSTLKIQRTQQEDSAVYLCASSSPRSGDGADTQYFGPGTRLTVL.

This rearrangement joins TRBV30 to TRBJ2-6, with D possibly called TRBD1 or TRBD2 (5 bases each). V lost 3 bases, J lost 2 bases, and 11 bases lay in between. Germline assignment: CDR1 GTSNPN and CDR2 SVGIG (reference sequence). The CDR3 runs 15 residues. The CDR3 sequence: CAWRSGAAGANVLTF. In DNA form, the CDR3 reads TGTGCCTGGAGGTCCGGGGCAGCTGGGGCCAACGTCCTGACTTTC.

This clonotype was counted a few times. CDR3 sequence (DNA): TGTGCCAGCAGCTTAGAACACCCCCGGAATGAGCAGTTCTTC. As protein: CASSLEHPRNEQFF. This chain uses TRBV7-2 with TRBJ2-1; no reliable D call. Germline CDR1 SGHTA, CDR2 FQGNSA. CDR3 size: 14 residues. Trimming took 1 base from V and 7 from J, leaving 11 bases between them.

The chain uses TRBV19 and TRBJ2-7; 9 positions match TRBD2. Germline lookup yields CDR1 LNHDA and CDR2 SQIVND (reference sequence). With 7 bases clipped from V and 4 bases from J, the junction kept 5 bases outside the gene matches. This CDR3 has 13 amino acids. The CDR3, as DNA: TGTGCCAGTACGGGCGGGAGGGAATACGAGCAGTACTTC. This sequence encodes CASTGGREYEQYF.

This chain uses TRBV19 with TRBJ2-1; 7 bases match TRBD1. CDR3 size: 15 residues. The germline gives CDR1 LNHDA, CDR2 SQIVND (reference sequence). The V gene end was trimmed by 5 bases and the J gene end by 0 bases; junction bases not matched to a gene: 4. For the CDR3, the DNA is TGTGCCAGTAGTCGGGCAGGGGGCTCCTACAATGAGCAGTTCTTC. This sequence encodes CASSRAGGSYNEQFF.

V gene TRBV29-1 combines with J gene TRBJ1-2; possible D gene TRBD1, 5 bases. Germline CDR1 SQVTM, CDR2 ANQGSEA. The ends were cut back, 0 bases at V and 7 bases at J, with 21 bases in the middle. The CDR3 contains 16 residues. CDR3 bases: TGCAGCGTTGAAGATTTAATGGGGCAGTCAAATCGTGGCTACACCTTC. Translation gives CSVEDLMGQSNRGYTF.

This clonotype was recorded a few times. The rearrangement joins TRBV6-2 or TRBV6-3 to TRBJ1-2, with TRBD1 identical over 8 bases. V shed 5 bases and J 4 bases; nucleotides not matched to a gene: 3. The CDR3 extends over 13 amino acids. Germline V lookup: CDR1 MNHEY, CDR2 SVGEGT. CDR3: CASSGDRLYGYTF. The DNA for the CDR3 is TGTGCCAGCAGTGGGGACAGGCTCTATGGCTACACCTTC.

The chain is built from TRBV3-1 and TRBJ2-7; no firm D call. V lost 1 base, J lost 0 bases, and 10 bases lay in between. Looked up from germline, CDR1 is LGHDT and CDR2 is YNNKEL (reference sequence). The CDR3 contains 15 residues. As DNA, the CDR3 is TGTGCCAGCAGCCAAGCCCCAGGTTACTCCTACGAGCAGTACTTC. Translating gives CASSQAPGYSYEQYF.

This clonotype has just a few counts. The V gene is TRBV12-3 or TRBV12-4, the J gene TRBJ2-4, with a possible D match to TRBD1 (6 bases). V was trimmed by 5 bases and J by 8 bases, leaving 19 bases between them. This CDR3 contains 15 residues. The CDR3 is CASSPTLQGGDIQYF. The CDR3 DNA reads TGTGCCAGCAGTCCCACACTACAGGGTGGAGACATTCAGTACTTC.

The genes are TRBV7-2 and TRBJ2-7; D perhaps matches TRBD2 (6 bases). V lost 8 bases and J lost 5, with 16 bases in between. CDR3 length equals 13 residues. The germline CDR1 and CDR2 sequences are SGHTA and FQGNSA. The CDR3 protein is CASRLRGFHEQYF. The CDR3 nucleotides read TGTGCCAGCCGACTTCGGGGGTTCCACGAGCAGTACTTC. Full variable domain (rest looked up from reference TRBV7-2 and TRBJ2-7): GAGVSQSPSNKVTEKGKDVELRCDPISGHTALYWYRQSLGQGLEFLIYFQGNSAPDKSGLPSDRFSAERTGGSVSTLTIQRTQQEDSAVYLCASRLRGFHEQYFGPGTRLTVT.

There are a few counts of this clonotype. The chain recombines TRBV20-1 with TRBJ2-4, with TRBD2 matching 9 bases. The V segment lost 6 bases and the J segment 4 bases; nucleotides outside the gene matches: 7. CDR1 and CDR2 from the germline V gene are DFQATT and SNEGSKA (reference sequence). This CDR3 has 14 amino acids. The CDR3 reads CSARPTSGKNIQYF. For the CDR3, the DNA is TGCAGTGCCAGACCCACTAGCGGGAAAAACATTCAGTACTTC.

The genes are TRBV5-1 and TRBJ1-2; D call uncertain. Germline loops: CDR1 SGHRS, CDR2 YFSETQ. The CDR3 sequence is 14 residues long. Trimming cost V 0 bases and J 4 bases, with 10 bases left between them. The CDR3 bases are TGCGCCAGCAGCTTGGGGTCCGCCGCCTATGGCTACACCTTC. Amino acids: CASSLGSAAYGYTF. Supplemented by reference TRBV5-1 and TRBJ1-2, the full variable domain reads KAGVTQTPRYLIKTRGQQVTLSCSPISGHRSVSWYQQTPGQGLQFLFEYFSETQRNKGNFPGRFSGRQFSNSRSEMNVSTLELGDSALYLCASSLGSAAYGYTFGSGTRLTVV.

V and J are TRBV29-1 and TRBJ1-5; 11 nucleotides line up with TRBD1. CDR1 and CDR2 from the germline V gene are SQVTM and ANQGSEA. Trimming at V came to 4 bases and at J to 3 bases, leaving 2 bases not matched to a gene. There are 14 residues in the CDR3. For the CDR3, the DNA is TGCAGCGTTGTAGGACAGGGGGCCAATCAGCCCCAGCATTTT. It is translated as CSVVGQGANQPQHF.

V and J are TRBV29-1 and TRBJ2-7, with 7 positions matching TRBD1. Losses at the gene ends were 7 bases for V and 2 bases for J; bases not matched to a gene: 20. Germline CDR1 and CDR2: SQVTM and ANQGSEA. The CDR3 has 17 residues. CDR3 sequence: CSAIRTGRTLKTYEQYF. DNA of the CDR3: TGCAGCGCGATCCGGACAGGACGAACTCTAAAAACCTACGAGCAGTACTTC.

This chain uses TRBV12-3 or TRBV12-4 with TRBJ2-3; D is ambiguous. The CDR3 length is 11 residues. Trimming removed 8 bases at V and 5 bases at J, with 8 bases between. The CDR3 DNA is TGTGCCAGCGCGAAGCTAGATACGCAGTATTTT. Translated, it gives CASAKLDTQYF.

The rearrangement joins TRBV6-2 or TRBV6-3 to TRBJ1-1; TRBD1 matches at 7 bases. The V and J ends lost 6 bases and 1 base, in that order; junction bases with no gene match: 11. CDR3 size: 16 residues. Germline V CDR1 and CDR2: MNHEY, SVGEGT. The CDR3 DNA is TGTGCCAGCAGCTCCAGACAGGGAGAAGCGAACACTGAAGCTTTCTTT. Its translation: CASSSRQGEANTEAFF.

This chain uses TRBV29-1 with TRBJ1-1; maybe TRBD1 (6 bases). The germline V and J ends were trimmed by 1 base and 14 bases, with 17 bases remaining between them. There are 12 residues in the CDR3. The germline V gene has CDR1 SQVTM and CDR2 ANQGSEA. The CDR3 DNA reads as TGCAGCGTTGAAGGCCCGTCACGGGACACCTTCTTT. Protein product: CSVEGPSRDTFF.

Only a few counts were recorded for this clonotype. The chain's CDR3 is CASSLAQDEQFF. CDR3 DNA sequence: TGCGCCAGCAGCTTGGCGCAGGATGAGCAGTTCTTC. This chain connects TRBV5-1 to TRBJ2-1; no reliable D call. Germline V CDR1 and CDR2: SGHRS, YFSETQ. CDR3 length: 12 residues. V shed 0 bases and J shed 8 bases, with 6 bases lying between them.

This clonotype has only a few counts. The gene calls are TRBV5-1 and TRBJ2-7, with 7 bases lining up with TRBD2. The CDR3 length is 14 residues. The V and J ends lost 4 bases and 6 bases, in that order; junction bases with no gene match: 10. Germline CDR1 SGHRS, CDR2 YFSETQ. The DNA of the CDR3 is TGCGCCAGCAGCCCCTCGGGAGGATCTCGCGAGCAGTACTTC. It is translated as CASSPSGGSREQYF. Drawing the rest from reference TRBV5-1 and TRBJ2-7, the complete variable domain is KAGVTQTPRYLIKTRGQQVTLSCSPISGHRSVSWYQQTPGQGLQFLFEYFSETQRNKGNFPGRFSGRQFSNSRSEMNVSTLELGDSALYLCASSPSGGSREQYFGPGTRLTVT.

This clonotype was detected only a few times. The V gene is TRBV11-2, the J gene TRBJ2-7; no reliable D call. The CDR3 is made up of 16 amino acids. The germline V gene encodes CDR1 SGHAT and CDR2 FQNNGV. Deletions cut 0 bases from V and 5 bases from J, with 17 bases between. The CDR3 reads CASSLDLIGWGNEQYF. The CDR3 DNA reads TGTGCCAGCAGCTTAGATCTTATAGGGTGGGGAAACGAGCAGTACTTC.